These 31 T cell receptor beta chains came from one sample sequenced in a study of blood T cell repertoires in COVID-19. Assay used: immunoSEQ multiplex PCR; TCRdb lists only in-frame clones, some missing. Here the sample spans 270,000 or so clones, approximately 82% being singletons. The source material was peripheral blood. All receptors derive from a woman under 30 with acute or convalescent COVID-19.

V gene TRBV12-5 combines with J gene TRBJ2-1; 8 nucleotides agree with TRBD2. Germline assignment: CDR1 LGHNT and CDR2 FRNRAP. V shed 1 base, J shed 5 bases, and the junction held 7 bases outside the gene matches. The CDR3 covers 16 residues. Written as DNA, the CDR3 is TGTGCTAGTGGTTTGGGATTAGCGGGACCCAACAATGAGCAGTTCTTC. This codes for CASGLGLAGPNNEQFF.

The V and J genes are TRBV4-3 and TRBJ1-4; TRBD1 matches 7 bases. The CDR3 has 15 residues. Germline CDR1 reads LGHNA; CDR2 reads YSLEER. Unmatched junction bases numbered 5, after V lost 3 bases and J lost 4 bases. In DNA, the CDR3 is TGCGCCAGCAGCCAGACCGGGACAGATAATGAAAAACTGTTTTTT. Protein product: CASSQTGTDNEKLFF.

The genes are TRBV4-3 and TRBJ1-4; the match to TRBD1 covers 8 bases. V lost 4 bases and J lost 8; bases outside the gene matches: 12. Germline CDR1 is LGHNA and CDR2 is YSLEER. There are 16 residues in the CDR3. CDR3 in DNA: TGCGCCAGCAGCCCCGGGACAGGCCTAATCCGAGAAAAACTGTTTTTT. This encodes CASSPGTGLIREKLFF.

The CDR3 DNA sequence: TGTGCCAGCAGTTACTTAGGGGCGGAATTCCCCCACTACGAGCAGTACTTC. It specifies CASSYLGAEFPHYEQYF. The chain links TRBV6-2 or TRBV6-3 to TRBJ2-7; weak D call: TRBD1 (5 bases). This CDR3 has 17 residues. V gave up 1 base and J gave up 3 bases, with 19 bases separating them. Germline values: CDR1 MNHEY, CDR2 SVGEGT.

This clone was observed a few times. CDR3 amino acids: CSVGVTSGGVNYEQYF. CDR3 sequence (DNA): TGCAGCGTTGGTGTAACTAGCGGGGGAGTTAACTACGAGCAGTACTTC. The chain combines TRBV29-1 with TRBJ2-7; 11 nucleotides align to TRBD2. The J segment lost 3 bases and the V segment lost 4 bases, leaving 11 bases of the junction unmatched. Germline V lookup: CDR1 SQVTM, CDR2 ANQGSEA. The length of the CDR3 is 16 residues.

The rearrangement links TRBV2 to TRBJ2-7; 13 bases line up with TRBD2. Unmatched junction bases numbered 7, after V lost 3 bases and J lost 2 bases. The CDR3 is 17 residues long. The germline gives CDR1 SNHLY, CDR2 FYNNEI. The CDR3 is CASSDELAGGEAYEQYF. CDR3 bases: TGTGCCAGCAGTGACGAACTAGCGGGAGGGGAGGCCTACGAGCAGTACTTC.

This clone showed up just a few times. The gene calls are TRBV6-6 and TRBJ2-2; perhaps TRBD2 as D (6 bases). The CDR3 has 17 residues. The ends were cut back, 5 bases at V and 1 base at J, with 17 bases in the middle. From germline, CDR1 is MNHNY and CDR2 SVGAGI (reference sequence). CDR3 nucleotide sequence: TGTGCCAGCAGTCCGTCGACGGGACTCAAGAACACCGGGGAGCTGTTTTTT. The encoded protein is CASSPSTGLKNTGELFF.

V and J are TRBV27 and TRBJ2-7; 10 bases match TRBD1. This CDR3 spans 14 amino acids. The trim removed 3 bases at V and 2 bases at J, leaving 1 base unmatched. Germline CDR1 and CDR2: MNHEY and SMNVEV (reference sequence). CDR3 sequence reads: CASSLDRGTYEQYF. The CDR3 bases are TGTGCCAGCAGTTTGGACAGGGGGACCTACGAGCAGTACTTC.

The chain combines TRBV7-9 with TRBJ1-1; the match to TRBD1 covers 9 bases. The CDR3 runs 14 residues. CDR1 and CDR2 from the germline V gene are SEHNR and FQNEAQ (reference sequence). The trim removed 8 bases at V and 3 bases at J, leaving 7 bases unmatched. The CDR3 DNA is TGTGCCAGCCGCCCGGGACAGGGTGACACTGAAGCTTTCTTT. It specifies CASRPGQGDTEAFF. The variable domain in full, completed from reference TRBV7-9 and TRBJ1-1, reads DTGVSQNPRHKITKRGQNVTFRCDPISEHNRLYWYRQTLGQGPEFLTYFQNEAQLEKSRLLSDRFSAERPKGSFSTLEIQRTEQGDSAMYLCASRPGQGDTEAFFGQGTRLTVV.

J is TRBJ2-5 and V is TRBV5-5, with D possibly matching TRBD1 (6 bases). The CDR3 extends over 14 amino acids. The V end was cut by 4 bases, the J end by 7 bases, with 17 bases between. Germline V gene lookup returns CDR1 SGHKS and CDR2 YYEKEE (reference sequence). The CDR3 coding sequence is TGTGCCAGCAGCGCTGAACAGGGCCGGGGGACCCAGTACTTC. As protein: CASSAEQGRGTQYF.

The chain combines TRBV5-6 with TRBJ2-4; possible D gene TRBD1, 7 bases. The germline V gene has CDR1 SGHDT and CDR2 YYEEEE. The V and J ends lost 0 bases and 8 bases respectively, with 12 bases between them. This CDR3 contains 14 residues. Here the CDR3 DNA reads TGTGCCAGCAGCTTGGACGGCAGGGGGGACATTCAGTACTTC. Protein product: CASSLDGRGDIQYF.

The CDR3 DNA follows: TGCGCCAGCGCCCTTCAGGGGAACTCCTACAATGAGCAGTTCTTC. It is translated as CASALQGNSYNEQFF. This chain joins TRBV4-3 and TRBJ2-1; a possible D gene is TRBD1 (6 bases). Looked up from germline, CDR1 is LGHNA and CDR2 is YSLEER. The CDR3 sequence is 15 residues long. The V gene lost 8 bases and the J gene lost 0 bases, with 14 bases spanning the gap.

The V call is TRBV29-1, the J call TRBJ2-1; TRBD2 aligns across 10 bases. CDR1 and CDR2 from the germline V gene are SQVTM and ANQGSEA. CDR3 length equals 14 residues. V shed 3 bases and J 9 bases; nucleotides not matched to a gene: 8. Written as DNA, the CDR3 is TGCAGCGTTGAGTCCCTAGCGGGAGCGACTGAGCAGTTCTTC. Its protein product is CSVESLAGATEQFF.

The count of this clone is one. Other DNA sequences in the same sample also yield this CDR3. This chain links TRBV6-5 with TRBJ2-7; D uncertain. This CDR3 is 13 amino acids long. Germline V gives CDR1 MNHEY, CDR2 SVGAGI. V gave up 0 bases and J gave up 4 bases, with 7 bases separating them. The chain's CDR3 is CASSYSRGYEQYF. The CDR3 nucleotides read TGTGCCAGCAGTTACTCGAGAGGTTACGAGCAGTACTTC.

Note on this clone: Different DNA sequences within this sample yield the same CDR3. The chain employs TRBV7-2 and TRBJ2-5; 8 nucleotides align to TRBD1. With V trimmed by 2 bases and J by 4 bases, 3 bases remained unmatched. The germline gives CDR1 SGHTA, CDR2 FQGNSA. This CDR3 is built from 14 residues. The CDR3 nucleotides are TGTGCCAGCAGCTTACAGGGGGCAGGAGAGACCCAGTACTTC. Translation gives CASSLQGAGETQYF. Combining the CDR3 with reference TRBV7-2 and TRBJ2-5 gives the whole variable domain GAGVSQSPSNKVTEKGKDVELRCDPISGHTALYWYRQSLGQGLEFLIYFQGNSAPDKSGLPSDRFSAERTGGSVSTLTIQRTQQEDSAVYLCASSLQGAGETQYFGPGTRLLVL.

The V and J genes are TRBV29-1 and TRBJ1-2, with D hard to call. The V end was cut by 4 bases, the J end by 1 base, with 13 bases between. The CDR3 has 14 amino acids. Per the germline V gene, CDR1 is SQVTM and CDR2 is ANQGSEA. CDR3 in DNA: TGCAGCGTTGGGGTCGGGAGTCATAACTATGGCTACACCTTC. This encodes CSVGVGSHNYGYTF.

The chain carries TRBV7-9 and TRBJ2-5; D unresolved. V was trimmed by 0 bases and J by 2 bases, leaving 19 bases between them. Germline assignment: CDR1 SEHNR and CDR2 FQNEAQ (reference sequence). This CDR3 contains 18 residues. CDR3 protein: CASSLAKAAEVLQETQYF. Written as DNA, the CDR3 is TGTGCCAGCAGCTTAGCGAAGGCAGCTGAGGTCCTACAAGAGACCCAGTACTTC.

The chain has TRBV9 and TRBJ1-3; 8 positions match TRBD1. The CDR3 covers 18 residues. Germline CDR1 and CDR2: SGDLS and YYNGEE. With 0 bases clipped from V and 1 base from J, the junction kept 9 bases outside the gene matches. CDR3: CASSVGSGRTGSGNTIYF. The CDR3 DNA is TGTGCCAGCAGCGTAGGATCGGGACGGACAGGGTCTGGAAACACCATATATTTT.

V and J are TRBV30 and TRBJ1-4; TRBD1 matches 8 bases. The CDR3 is 15 amino acids. V was clipped by 4 bases and J by 7 bases; unmatched bases: 11. CDR1 GTSNPN and CDR2 SVGIG come from the germline V gene (reference sequence). This chain's CDR3 is CAWNPRQGAGEKLFF. CDR3 nucleotides: TGTGCCTGGAATCCCCGTCAGGGGGCTGGTGAAAAACTGTTTTTT.

This chain connects TRBV29-1 to TRBJ1-2; weak D call: TRBD1 (5 bases). There are 11 residues in the CDR3. V was clipped by 7 bases and J by 8 bases, with 14 bases between them. Looked up from germline, CDR1 is SQVTM and CDR2 is ANQGSEA. The chain's CDR3 is CSARDFGGYTF. CDR3 coding DNA: TGCAGCGCCCGGGACTTTGGAGGCTACACCTTC.

The chain uses TRBV5-8 and TRBJ1-1; D call uncertain. Trimming took off 0 bases at V and 0 bases at J, with 3 bases between the two ends. This CDR3 comprises 13 residues. Germline loops: CDR1 SGHTS, CDR2 YDEGEE. As DNA, the CDR3 is TGTGCCAGCAGCTTGGCCTTGAACACTGAAGCTTTCTTT. This gives the protein CASSLALNTEAFF.

The rearrangement joins TRBV3-1 (or the pseudogene TRBV3-2) to TRBJ1-1; 8 bases align to TRBD1. The germline V gene has CDR1 LGHDT and CDR2 YNNKEL (reference sequence). With 5 bases clipped from V and 3 bases from J, the junction kept 2 bases outside the gene matches. This CDR3 has 13 amino acids. The CDR3 nucleotides are TGTGCCAGCAGCTTACAGGGGGACACTGAAGCTTTCTTT. Protein product: CASSLQGDTEAFF.

The J gene is TRBJ2-7, the V gene TRBV4-2; the match to TRBD2 covers 10 bases. V was pared by 2 bases and J by 3 bases, with 10 bases of the junction left unmatched. Per the germline V gene, CDR1 is LGHNA and CDR2 is YNFKEQ. The CDR3 contains 17 residues. This CDR3 reads CASSQLAGDIPVYEQYF. The CDR3 nucleotides read TGTGCCAGCAGCCAACTAGCGGGAGACATTCCGGTCTACGAGCAGTACTTC.

The V gene is TRBV11-2, the J gene TRBJ2-7, with 8 bases aligning to TRBD1. V lost 5 bases, J lost 7 bases, and 10 bases stayed unmatched. Germline-derived CDR1 and CDR2 are SGHAT and FQNNGV. CDR3 length equals 14 residues. CDR3 in DNA: TGTGCCAGCAGCCCCGTAAGACAGGGGATGGAGCAGTACTTC. Amino acid sequence: CASSPVRQGMEQYF.

This chain links TRBV7-2 with TRBJ1-2; 8 nucleotides agree with TRBD1. From germline, CDR1 is SGHTA and CDR2 FQGNSA. Unmatched junction bases numbered 7, after V lost 0 bases and J lost 7 bases. The CDR3 runs to 15 residues. This chain's CDR3 is CASSLALGQGSGYTF. Written as DNA, the CDR3 is TGTGCCAGCAGCTTAGCATTAGGACAGGGCTCTGGCTACACCTTC.

This sequence joins TRBV7-9 and TRBJ2-7; D possibly corresponds to TRBD1 (6 bases). Germline CDR1 and CDR2: SEHNR and FQNEAQ (reference sequence). This CDR3 contains 12 residues. V lost 2 bases to trimming and J lost 5 bases, with 7 bases between them. The CDR3: CASSLNRDEQYF. CDR3 in DNA: TGTGCCAGCAGCTTAAACAGGGACGAGCAGTACTTC.

V gene TRBV11-2 combines with J gene TRBJ2-5, with D possibly being TRBD2 (5 bases). The CDR3 has 14 amino acids. Looked up from germline, CDR1 is SGHAT and CDR2 is FQNNGV. V was shortened by 5 bases and J by 9 bases, with 19 bases between the two germline ends. The CDR3 sequence: CASSPWETKWAQYF. CDR3 coding DNA: TGTGCCAGCAGCCCATGGGAGACAAAGTGGGCCCAGTACTTC. Variable domain in full (rest from reference TRBV11-2 and TRBJ2-5): EAGVAQSPRYKIIEKRQSVAFWCNPISGHATLYWYQQILGQGPKLLIQFQNNGVVDDSQLPKDRFSAERLKGVDSTLKIQPAKLEDSAVYLCASSPWETKWAQYFGPGTRLLVL.

The chain has TRBV18 and TRBJ1-1; no firm D call. The CDR3 is 14 amino acids. Trimming took off 2 bases at V and 1 base at J, with 8 bases between the two ends. Germline CDR1 and CDR2: KGHSH and LQKENI. DNA for the CDR3: TGTGCCAGCTCACCATCCAGACAGAACACTGAAGCTTTCTTT. Residues: CASSPSRQNTEAFF.

This rearrangement joins TRBV14 to TRBJ1-3, with 8 bases identical to TRBD1. Trimming removed 1 base from V and 3 bases from J; junction bases left unmatched: 2. Germline-derived CDR1 and CDR2 are SGHDN and FVKESK. This CDR3 spans 15 amino acids. The CDR3 spells CASSQAGGGGNTIYF. In DNA form, the CDR3 reads TGTGCCAGCAGCCAAGCAGGGGGCGGTGGAAACACCATATATTTT. The whole variable domain, remainder taken from reference TRBV14 and TRBJ1-3, is EAGVTQFPSHSVIEKGQTVTLRCDPISGHDNLYWYRRVMGKEIKFLLHFVKESKQDESGMPNNRFLAERTGGTYSTLKVQPAELEDSGVYFCASSQAGGGGNTIYFGEGSWLTVV.

Only one count was recorded for this clone. This rearrangement joins TRBV3-1 (or the pseudogene TRBV3-2) to TRBJ2-7; 12 nucleotides agree with TRBD2. This CDR3 has 14 amino acids. V lost 5 bases, J lost 3 bases, and 2 bases stayed unmatched. Germline lookup yields CDR1 LGHDT and CDR2 YNNKEL (reference sequence). The CDR3 loop reads CASSLGLAGYEQYF. The CDR3 region has the DNA TGTGCCAGCAGCTTGGGACTAGCGGGCTACGAGCAGTACTTC.

This rearrangement joins TRBV18 to TRBJ2-7, with 7 bases matching TRBD2. Germline-derived CDR1 and CDR2 are KGHSH and LQKENI. This CDR3 region has 14 residues. V gave up 5 bases and J gave up 6 bases; unmatched junction bases: 10. CDR3 sequence (DNA): TGTGCCAGCTCAGCCTCTAGCGGCCCAACCGAGCAGTACTTC. It is translated as CASSASSGPTEQYF.